A single sample gave rise to the 9 T cell receptor beta chains below, sequenced in a study of cytomegalovirus exposure and HLA in healthy donors (dated by TCRdb to about 2017). Library preparation used the immunoSEQ multiplex PCR assay. For the multiplex PCR, a mixture combining 60 forward primers for TCR Vbeta segments and 13 reverse primers for TCR Jbeta segments was used. TCRdb obtained this table from immuneACCESS and retained in-frame rearrangements with V and J assigned. These tables miss some clones; where compared with another copy, unresolved V genes account for less than half of the shortfall, and the remainder is unexplained. The sample table records 120,000 or so clones; around 80% of these occur just once. The ten largest clones add up to approximately 1.2% of the sample. The sample taken for sequencing was PBMCs. All receptors come from a female donor in good health and CMV-seronegative.

This clone was observed a single time. The rearrangement links TRBV7-9 to TRBJ1-6, with no clear D. Trimming took 5 bases from V and 0 from J, leaving 17 bases between them. This CDR3 has 18 residues. The germline gives CDR1 SEHNR, CDR2 FQNEAQ (reference sequence). DNA for the CDR3: TGTGCCAGCAGCGCCTGGTCTGTACCGAGCTCCTATAATTCACCCCTCCACTTT. Its translation: CASSAWSVPSSYNSPLHF.

The V gene is TRBV11-2, the J gene TRBJ2-1, with TRBD2 matching 10 bases. CDR1 and CDR2 (germline): SGHAT, FQNNGV. The CDR3 runs 15 residues. V was pared by 1 base and J by 10 bases, with 7 bases of the junction left unmatched. In nucleotides, the CDR3 is TGTGCCAGCAGCTTAGCAATAGCGGGGGGATACGAGCAGTTCTTC. Protein sequence: CASSLAIAGGYEQFF.

The CDR3 here is CASSLSSRDSRAYF. As DNA, the CDR3 is TGTGCCAGCAGCCTCTCGTCGCGGGACAGTCGGGCGTACTTC. The chain recombines TRBV5-4 with TRBJ2-7; TRBD1 is a possible D gene (7 bases). The V end was cut by 4 bases, the J end by 12 bases, with 23 bases between. Germline assignment: CDR1 SGHNT and CDR2 YYREEE (reference sequence). The CDR3 sequence is 14 residues long.

About this clone itself: One end of the junction does not line up with germline, which may come from a read error. Other DNA variants within this sample encode the same CDR3. The chain couples TRBV6-1 to TRBJ1-1; the D is unclear. CDR3 length: 13 residues. The germline V gene encodes CDR1 MNHNS and CDR2 SASEGT. CDR3 protein: CASSEVVNTEAFF. The CDR3 nucleotides read TGCGCCAGCAGTGAAGTAGTGAACACTGAAGCTTTCTTT.

This chain connects TRBV6-1 to TRBJ1-5, with D hard to call. The CDR3 spans 11 residues. CDR1 is MNHNS, CDR2 SASEGT, per germline. Trimming stripped 3 bases from V and 7 bases from J, with 4 bases between. The CDR3 nucleotides are TGTGCCAGCAGTGACTTCCAGCCCCAGCATTTT. This gives the protein CASSDFQPQHF.

This clone came up once. CDR3 loop: CASRRQGPSYEQYF. The DNA of the CDR3 is TGTGCCAGCAGGCGACAGGGCCCCTCCTACGAGCAGTACTTC. This chain connects TRBV2 to TRBJ2-7, with 7 bases fitting TRBD1. Germline-derived CDR1 and CDR2 are SNHLY and FYNNEI. V dropped 6 bases and J dropped 0; count of bases not matched to a gene: 5. The CDR3 runs 14 residues.

In its sample, this clone was seen a few times. The chain uses TRBV13 and TRBJ2-1; D remains unclear. CDR1 and CDR2 from the germline V gene are PRHDT and FYEKMQ (reference sequence). There are 15 residues in the CDR3. Trimming took off 1 base at V and 7 bases at J, with 14 bases between the two ends. Written as DNA, the CDR3 is TGTGCCAGCAGCTTAGCGACCAGTACGCGGAATGAGCAGTTCTTC. Translating it yields CASSLATSTRNEQFF.

Of note for this clone: One junction end does not reproduce the germline sequence, and a read error may be involved. The genes are TRBV7-9 and TRBJ2-2; no firm D call. The CDR3 loop spans 16 amino acids. In germline, CDR1 is SEHNR, CDR2 FQNEAQ (reference sequence). CDR3 bases: TGTTCCAGCAGCTACCTCCGTACAGAGAACACCGGGGAGCTGTTTTTT. This codes for CSSSYLRTENTGELFF.

This chain's CDR3 is CASRPDRSGTEAFF. Written as DNA, the CDR3 is TGTGCCAGCAGACCGGACAGGAGCGGCACTGAAGCTTTCTTT. This chain joins TRBV2 and TRBJ1-1; 7 bases line up with TRBD1. The CDR3 totals 14 residues. Germline V CDR1 and CDR2: SNHLY, FYNNEI. J gave up 4 bases and V 6 bases, and 8 bases lay outside the gene matches.